The 17 T cell receptor beta chains listed next were all sequenced from one sample in a study of low-dose radiotherapy and immunotherapy resistance in tumors. Gene-specific TRAV and TRBV primers were used for first-strand cDNA, covering alpha and beta chains. Using a constant-region primer together with a V-primer adapter, TCRs were subjected to around 20 PCR cycles of amplification. TCRdb re-called the reads through MiXCR, storing one row per CDR3 protein. The sample lists around 76,000 distinct CDR3 sequences, around 30% seen once, with over 8.5% in the top ten. Sample time point: before trial treatment. Sample: PBMCs, taken before treatment. The receptors here all came from a female donor with ovarian cancer.

The table lists this clonotype with many counts. The chain couples TRBV11-2 to TRBJ1-1; D is perhaps TRBD1 (5 bases). V was cut by 6 bases and J by 1 base, with 9 bases left in between. Germline assignment: CDR1 SGHAT and CDR2 FQNNGV. The CDR3 runs 13 residues. CDR3 region: CASSRQTNTEAFF. CDR3 in DNA: TGTGCCAGCAGTCGACAGACGAACACTGAAGCTTTCTTT.

This clonotype was recorded a few times. This chain's CDR3 is CAIRPGQGNNEQFF. CDR3 DNA sequence: TGTGCCATCAGACCGGGACAGGGCAACAATGAGCAGTTCTTC. This chain links TRBV10-3 with TRBJ2-1; 9 bases map to TRBD1. V lost 6 bases and J lost 5; bases outside the gene matches: 5. The CDR3 is 14 residues long. Germline CDR1 ENHRY, CDR2 SYGVKD.

This clonotype has only one observation. The chain recombines TRBV5-1 with TRBJ2-2, with 8 bases that match TRBD1. The CDR3 runs to 13 residues. The junction had 3 bases not matched to a gene; V was cut back by 4 bases and J by 7 bases. Germline lookup yields CDR1 SGHRS and CDR2 YFSETQ. CDR3 region: CASSGTGFGELFF. In DNA, the CDR3 is TGCGCCAGCAGCGGGACAGGTTTCGGGGAGCTGTTTTTT.

The chain has TRBV5-4 and TRBJ2-7; D unclear. V lost 10 bases to trimming and J lost 2 bases, with 16 bases between them. Germline CDR1 reads SGHNT; CDR2 reads YYREEE (reference sequence). The CDR3 is 13 amino acids. In DNA, the CDR3 is TGTGCCGTTGGGAAAGACACAACCTACGAGCAGTACTTC. It codes for CAVGKDTTYEQYF. The whole variable domain, filled in from reference TRBV5-4 and TRBJ2-7, reads ETGVTQSPTHLIKTRGQQVTLRCSSQSGHNTVSWYQQALGQGPQFIFQYYREEENGRGNFPPRFSGLQFPNYSSELNVNALELDDSALYLCAVGKDTTYEQYFGPGTRLTVT.

This clonotype was found many times. The CDR3 sequence is CASSELSGRSGANVLTF. The CDR3 region has the DNA TGTGCCAGCAGCGAACTTAGCGGGAGGTCTGGGGCCAACGTCCTGACTTTC. The chain is built from TRBV12-3 or TRBV12-4 and TRBJ2-6; 10 bases align to TRBD2. The length of the CDR3 is 17 residues. V shed 6 bases and J 1 base; nucleotides not matched to a gene: 6.

This clonotype appeared many times. The J gene is TRBJ1-3, the V gene TRBV10-3; D unresolved. The V gene lost 10 bases and the J gene lost 2 bases, with 12 bases spanning the gap. This CDR3 is 13 amino acids long. The V gene's germline CDR1 is ENHRY and CDR2 SYGVKD. CDR3 coding DNA: TGTGCCACCTTCCCCTTGACTGGAAACACCATATATTTT. Amino acid sequence: CATFPLTGNTIYF.

V gene TRBV30 combines with J gene TRBJ2-7, with unresolved D. Germline loops: CDR1 GTSNPN, CDR2 SVGIG (reference sequence). CDR3 size: 13 residues. Trimming shortened V by 0 bases and J by 2 bases, and 8 bases separated the two germline ends. The CDR3 DNA is TGTGCCTGGAGTGTTAAGGCCACCTACGAGCAGTACTTC. Translated: CAWSVKATYEQYF.

The genes are TRBV18 and TRBJ2-5, with D unresolved. V lost 6 bases to trimming and J lost 3 bases, with 5 bases between them. CDR3 length: 11 amino acids. CDR1 and CDR2 (germline): KGHSH, LQKENI. The CDR3 DNA is TGTGCCAGCTCGGCGGAAGAGACCCAGTACTTC. Encoded protein: CASSAEETQYF.

The chain combines TRBV5-1 with TRBJ2-1; D might be TRBD1 or TRBD2, each matching 6 bases. Per the germline V gene, CDR1 is SGHRS and CDR2 is YFSETQ. Trimming stripped 0 bases from V and 9 bases from J, with 10 bases between. The CDR3 sequence is 13 residues long. Here the CDR3 reads CASSLDGGGEQFF. CDR3 bases: TGCGCCAGCAGCTTGGACGGGGGCGGTGAGCAGTTCTTC.

This clonotype was detected a few times. This sequence joins TRBV5-1 and TRBJ2-1; weak D call: TRBD2 (6 bases). The CDR3 spans 13 residues. Germline values: CDR1 SGHRS, CDR2 YFSETQ. Trimming shortened V by 0 bases and J by 8 bases, and 9 bases separated the two germline ends. The CDR3 coding sequence is TGCGCCAGCAGCTTGGCGGGAGTATATGAGCAGTTCTTC. It yields the protein CASSLAGVYEQFF.

This chain connects TRBV5-1 to TRBJ2-3; 9 nucleotides agree with TRBD2. J was trimmed by 3 bases and V by 2 bases; bases with no gene match: 7. Germline lookup yields CDR1 SGHRS and CDR2 YFSETQ. The CDR3 totals 16 residues. DNA of the CDR3: TGCGCCAGCAGCTTAGTAAGCGGGAGGTCTACAGATACGCAGTATTTT. Its translation is CASSLVSGRSTDTQYF.

This clonotype was observed once. V usage is TRBV9 and J usage is TRBJ2-5; D gene uncertain. V lost 0 bases and J lost 2, with 8 bases in between. This CDR3 is built from 14 residues. The germline V gene encodes CDR1 SGDLS and CDR2 YYNGEE. As DNA, the CDR3 is TGTGCCAGCAGCGTAGATGCAAGGCAAGAGACCCAGTACTTC. It yields the protein CASSVDARQETQYF.

This clonotype showed up many times. CDR3 protein: CAINASNQPQHF. In nucleotides, the CDR3 is TGTGCCATCAATGCGAGCAATCAGCCCCAGCATTTT. The V call is TRBV10-3, the J call TRBJ1-5; D remains ambiguous. Looked up from germline, CDR1 is ENHRY and CDR2 is SYGVKD. The CDR3 is 12 residues long. The germline V and J ends were trimmed by 7 bases and 1 base, with 5 bases remaining between them.

This clonotype appeared a single time. The V and J genes are TRBV28 and TRBJ2-3; 10 bases are shared with TRBD1. The CDR3 sequence is 14 residues long. Losses at the gene ends were 6 bases for V and 2 bases for J; bases not matched to a gene: 2. Germline V gives CDR1 MDHEN, CDR2 SYDVKM. The CDR3 loop reads CASRGQGFTDTQYF. CDR3 sequence (DNA): TGTGCCAGCAGGGGACAGGGGTTCACAGATACGCAGTATTTT.

This chain joins TRBV7-2 and TRBJ1-3; 7 nucleotides line up with TRBD1. The trim removed 3 bases at V and 0 bases at J, leaving 8 bases unmatched. Germline V gene lookup returns CDR1 SGHTA and CDR2 FQGNSA. The CDR3 spans 17 residues. The CDR3 coding sequence is TGTGCCAGCAGCTTTCGCCGACAGGGTGCCTCTGGAAACACCATATATTTT. Encoded protein: CASSFRRQGASGNTIYF.

In this sample, this clonotype turned up many times. The chain combines TRBV18 with TRBJ2-5, with D possibly matching TRBD1 (6 bases). This CDR3 comprises 14 residues. Germline V lookup: CDR1 KGHSH, CDR2 LQKENI. Trimming took off 2 bases at V and 2 bases at J, with 9 bases between the two ends. CDR3 DNA: TGTGCCAGCTCACCAGGACAGACGCAAGAGACCCAGTACTTC. Protein product: CASSPGQTQETQYF.

This clonotype was recorded many times. The V gene is TRBV20-1, the J gene TRBJ2-7; tentatively, D is TRBD1 (5 bases). The V gene lost 4 bases and the J gene lost 2 bases, with 21 bases spanning the gap. The CDR3 has 16 residues. CDR1 DFQATT and CDR2 SNEGSKA come from the germline V gene (reference sequence). The CDR3 sequence: CSATESQGPTTYEQYF. The CDR3 region has the DNA TGCAGTGCTACGGAGTCTCAGGGTCCCACAACCTACGAGCAGTACTTC.